This T cell receptor beta chain was identified in a study of T cell responses to AZD1222 COVID-19 vaccine. A word on this clone: What it binds is unknown.

Findings and limits, study-wide: There were vaccine-associated CD4 TCRs across spike, dominant at 160-218 and 743-854. The repertoires were collected only after the peak T cell response. Clonal diversity was possibly underestimated, and white British individuals and females predominated among donors. Recipients of AZD1222 seropositive at baseline numbered only 6 or 7.

Assay used: immunoSEQ multiplex PCR; TCRdb lists only in-frame clones, some missing. In the table there are about 130,000 clones, approximately 85% of which are singletons. The CDR3 contains 14 residues. CDR1 MNHEY and CDR2 SVGAGI come from the germline V gene. Trimming removed 6 bases at V and 7 bases at J, with 19 bases between. The chain carries TRBV6-5 and TRBJ2-7; possibly TRBD2 for D (6 bases). Specimen: peripheral blood, collected on day 0 of MenACWY control vaccination. The clonotype was recovered from an adult in good health. The CDR3 DNA reads as TGTGCCAGCAGGATTGGCGGGTTGGCGGGAGAGCAGTACTTC. Residues: CASRIGGLAGEQYF.